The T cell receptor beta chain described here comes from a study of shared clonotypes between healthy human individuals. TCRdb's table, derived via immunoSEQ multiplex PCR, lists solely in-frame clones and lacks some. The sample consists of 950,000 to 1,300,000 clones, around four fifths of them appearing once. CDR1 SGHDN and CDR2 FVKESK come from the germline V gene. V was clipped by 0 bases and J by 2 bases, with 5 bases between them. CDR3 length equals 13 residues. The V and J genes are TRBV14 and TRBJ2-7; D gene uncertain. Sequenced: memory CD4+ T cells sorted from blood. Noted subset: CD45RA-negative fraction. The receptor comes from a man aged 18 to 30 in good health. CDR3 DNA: TGTGCCAGCAGCCAAGATCTTGCCTACGAGCAGTACTTC. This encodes CASSQDLAYEQYF.